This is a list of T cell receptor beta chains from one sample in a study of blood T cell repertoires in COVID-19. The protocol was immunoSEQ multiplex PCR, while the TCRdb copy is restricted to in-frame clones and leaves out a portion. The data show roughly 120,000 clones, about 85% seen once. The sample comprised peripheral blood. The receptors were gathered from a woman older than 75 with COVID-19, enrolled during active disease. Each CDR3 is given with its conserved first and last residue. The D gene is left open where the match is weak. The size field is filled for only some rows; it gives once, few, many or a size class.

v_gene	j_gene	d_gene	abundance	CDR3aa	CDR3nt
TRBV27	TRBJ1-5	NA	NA	CASSQGFDQPQHF	TGTGCCAGCAGTCAGGGATTCGATCAGCCCCAGCATTTT
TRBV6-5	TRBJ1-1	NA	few	CASNGLDNTEAFF	TGTGCCAGCAACGGTCTTGATAACACTGAAGCTTTCTTT
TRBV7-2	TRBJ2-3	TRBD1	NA	CASSPRTGGTDTQYF	TGTGCCAGCAGCCCCCGGACAGGGGGCACAGATACGCAGTATTTT
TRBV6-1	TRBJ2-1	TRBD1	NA	CASSEGTGSYNEQFF	TGTGCCAGCAGTGAGGGGACAGGGTCCTACAATGAGCAGTTCTTC
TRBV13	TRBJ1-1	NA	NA	CASSLGRDTEAFF	TGTGCCAGCAGCTTAGGTAGAGACACTGAAGCTTTCTTT
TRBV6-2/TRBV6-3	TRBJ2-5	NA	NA	CASIPPNCSSQYF	TGTGCCAGCATCCCTCCCAATTGTAGCTCCCAGTACTTC
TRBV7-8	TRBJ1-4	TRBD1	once	CASSLGGTGGEKLFF	TGTGCCAGCAGCTTGGGGGGCACAGGGGGGGAAAAACTGTTTTTT
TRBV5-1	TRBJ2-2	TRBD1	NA	CASSSIRDRGRGRNTGELFF	TGCGCCAGCAGCTCAATCCGGGACAGGGGGCGTGGGAGGAACACCGGGGAGCTGTTTTTT
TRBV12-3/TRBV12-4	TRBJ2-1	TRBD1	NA	CASSRGQGNEQFF	TGTGCCAGCAGTCGGGGACAGGGCAATGAGCAGTTCTTC
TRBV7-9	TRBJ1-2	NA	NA	CASSSDSYGYTF	TGTGCCAGCAGCTCGGACAGCTATGGCTACACCTTC
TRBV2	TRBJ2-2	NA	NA	CASSVGLAANTGELFF	TGTGCCAGCAGTGTGGGTCTAGCAGCTAACACCGGGGAGCTGTTTTTT
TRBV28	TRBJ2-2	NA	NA	CASRKTGTGELFF	TGTGCCAGCAGAAAAACCGGGACCGGGGAGCTGTTTTTT
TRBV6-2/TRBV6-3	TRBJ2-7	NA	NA	CASSWQPGEQYF	TGTGCCAGCAGTTGGCAACCTGGCGAGCAGTACTTC
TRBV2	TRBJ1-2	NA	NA	CASREGDYGYTF	TGTGCCAGCAGGGAGGGAGACTATGGCTACACCTTC
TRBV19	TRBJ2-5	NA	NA	CASSLLGAGGETQYF	TGTGCCAGTAGTCTGCTGGGGGCCGGTGGGGAGACCCAGTACTTC
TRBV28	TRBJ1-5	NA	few	CASSPGTFDQPQHF	TGTGCCAGCAGCCCAGGGACTTTCGATCAGCCCCAGCATTTT
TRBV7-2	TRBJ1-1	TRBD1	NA	CASTLGQGNTEAFF	TGTGCCAGCACGCTAGGACAGGGGAACACTGAAGCTTTCTTT
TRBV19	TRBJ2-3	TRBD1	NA	CASSIVDRDIGTQYF	TGTGCCAGTAGTATTGTGGACAGGGATATAGGTACGCAGTATTTT
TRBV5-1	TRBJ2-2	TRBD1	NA	CASRTGGEDGELFF	TGCGCCAGCAGGACAGGGGGCGAGGACGGGGAGCTGTTTTTT
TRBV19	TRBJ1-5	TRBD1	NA	CASSIGQGVHQPQHF	TGTGCCAGTAGTATCGGGCAGGGGGTCCATCAGCCCCAGCATTTT
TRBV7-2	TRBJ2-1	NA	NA	CASSLDQGPYNEQFF	TGTGCCAGCAGCTTAGACCAGGGCCCCTACAATGAGCAGTTCTTC
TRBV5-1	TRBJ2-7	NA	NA	CASSSLSGYSYEQYF	TGCGCCAGCAGCTCACTTAGCGGATACTCCTACGAGCAGTACTTC
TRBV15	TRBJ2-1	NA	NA	CATSREPTGLGEQFF	TGTGCCACCAGCAGAGAACCGACAGGTTTGGGCGAGCAGTTCTTC
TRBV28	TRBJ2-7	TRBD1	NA	CASRRQGNNEQYF	TGTGCCAGCAGACGACAGGGTAACAACGAGCAGTACTTC
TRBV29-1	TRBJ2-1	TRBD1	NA	CSVVLTGGVNEQFF	TGCAGCGTTGTTTTGACAGGGGGTGTCAATGAGCAGTTCTTC
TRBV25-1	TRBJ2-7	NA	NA	CASSVGHLSNQYF	TGTGCCAGCAGTGTGGGACATTTAAGCAATCAGTACTTC
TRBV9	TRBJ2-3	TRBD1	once	CASSPWDSSGTDTQYF	TGTGCCAGCAGCCCTTGGGACAGTTCAGGCACAGATACGCAGTATTTT
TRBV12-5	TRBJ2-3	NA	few	CASGSDSATQYF	TGTGCTAGTGGTTCAGACTCCGCGACGCAGTATTTT
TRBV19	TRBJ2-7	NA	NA	CASSIGGPQRREQYF	TGTGCCAGTAGTATTGGAGGCCCTCAGCGGCGTGAGCAGTACTTC
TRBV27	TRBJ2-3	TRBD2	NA	CASSLSWTSGGTDTQYF	TGTGCCAGCAGTTTATCGTGGACTAGCGGGGGCACAGATACGCAGTATTTT
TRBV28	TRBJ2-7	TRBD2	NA	CASSGGRPGGEQYF	TGTGCCAGCTCGGGCGGCAGGCCGGGGGGCGAGCAGTACTTC
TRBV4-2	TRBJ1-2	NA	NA	CASSPETGLGYTF	TGTGCCAGCAGCCCCGAGACAGGTCTAGGCTACACCTTC
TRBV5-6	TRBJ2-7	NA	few	CASRGTQESPYEQYF	TGTGCCAGCAGGGGAACACAGGAATCCCCCTACGAGCAGTACTTC
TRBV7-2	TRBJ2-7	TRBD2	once	CASSLGKGLAGGGFEQYF	TGTGCCAGCAGCTTAGGTAAAGGACTAGCGGGAGGAGGTTTCGAGCAGTACTTC
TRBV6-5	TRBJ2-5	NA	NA	CASSYDFRGETQYF	TGTGCCAGCAGTTACGACTTCCGGGGGGAGACCCAGTACTTC
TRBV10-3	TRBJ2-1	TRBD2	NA	CAMTSGTDNEQFF	TGTGCCATGACTAGCGGGACTGACAATGAGCAGTTCTTC
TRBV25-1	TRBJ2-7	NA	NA	CASSDPRNYEQYF	TGTGCCAGCAGTGACCCGAGAAACTACGAGCAGTACTTC
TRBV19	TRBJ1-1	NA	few	CASRLGLKNTEAFF	TGTGCCAGTAGACTGGGACTTAAGAACACTGAAGCTTTCTTT
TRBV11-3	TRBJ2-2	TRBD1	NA	CASSIGQGGTGELFF	TGTGCCAGCAGCATCGGACAGGGGGGAACCGGGGAGCTGTTTTTT
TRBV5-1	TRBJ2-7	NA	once	CASSGGGPYEQYF	TGCGCCAGCAGCGGCGGGGGCCCCTACGAGCAGTACTTC
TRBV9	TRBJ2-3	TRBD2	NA	CASSTSGISTDTQYF	TGTGCCAGCAGCACAAGCGGGATTAGCACAGATACGCAGTATTTT
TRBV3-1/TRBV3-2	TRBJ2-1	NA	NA	CASSQGWSNEQFF	TGTGCCAGCAGCCAAGGCTGGAGCAATGAGCAGTTCTTC
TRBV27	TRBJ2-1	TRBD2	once	CASSFKAGGPGEQFF	TGTGCCAGCAGTTTTAAGGCGGGAGGGCCCGGTGAGCAGTTCTTC
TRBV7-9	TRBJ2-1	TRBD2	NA	CASKAGGPIHNEQFF	TGTGCCAGCAAAGCGGGAGGGCCGATCCACAATGAGCAGTTCTTC
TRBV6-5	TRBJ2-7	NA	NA	CASRGTDLDEQYF	TGTGCCAGCCGCGGGACAGATCTCGACGAGCAGTACTTC
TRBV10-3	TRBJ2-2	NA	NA	CAAGPNTGELFF	TGTGCCGCGGGACCGAACACCGGGGAGCTGTTTTTT
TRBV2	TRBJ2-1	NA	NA	CASSDGGRSYNEQFF	TGTGCCAGCAGTGATGGAGGGCGGTCCTACAATGAGCAGTTCTTC
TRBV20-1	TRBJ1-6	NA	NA	CSASSRAYNSPLHF	TGCAGTGCTAGTTCCAGGGCGTATAATTCACCCCTCCACTTT